The 23 T cell receptor beta chains below come from one sample, sequenced in a study of a mutant IDH1 vaccine in newly diagnosed glioma. Documented time point: week 11, during vaccination. Doses consisted of 300 ug of mutant IDH1 20-mer peptide each, paired with topical imiquimod. What these receptors recognize is not known. The method was immunoSEQ multiplex PCR; TCRdb's version includes in-frame clones alone and lacks a portion of them. Of under 65,000 clones in the sample, about four fifths were seen once. The source material was PBMCs, sampled from a glioma patient whose treatment included an IDH1 peptide vaccine. The source of these receptors is a man aged 50 to 60 with glioma.

This chain uses TRBV9 with TRBJ2-1; D remains ambiguous. With 3 bases removed from V and 5 bases from J, the gap between germline ends came to 12 bases. There are 14 residues in the CDR3. CDR1 is SGDLS and CDR2 is YYNGEE in the germline V gene. The CDR3 nucleotides are TGTGCCAGCAGCGCGGATCCCCGGGACAATGAGCAGTTCTTC. Its protein is CASSADPRDNEQFF.

This sequence joins TRBV7-2 and TRBJ1-2, with TRBD1 matching over 9 bases. Per germline, CDR1 SGHTA and CDR2 FQGNSA. The CDR3 totals 16 residues. V dropped 1 base and J dropped 7; count of bases not matched to a gene: 10. This CDR3 is CASSLVLTGQGFGYTF. Here the CDR3 DNA reads TGTGCCAGCAGCTTAGTTTTAACGGGACAGGGATTTGGCTACACCTTC. Complete variable domain (other parts from reference TRBV7-2 and TRBJ1-2): GAGVSQSPSNKVTEKGKDVELRCDPISGHTALYWYRQSLGQGLEFLIYFQGNSAPDKSGLPSDRFSAERTGGSVSTLTIQRTQQEDSAVYLCASSLVLTGQGFGYTFGSGTRLTVV.

The chain couples TRBV9 to TRBJ2-2; TRBD2 might be the D (6 bases). There are 15 residues in the CDR3. The germline V gene has CDR1 SGDLS and CDR2 YYNGEE. V was trimmed by 2 bases and J by 6 bases, leaving 14 bases between them. The CDR3, as DNA: TGTGCCAGCAGCGTGGGACTTTCTTCAGCCGGGGAGCTGTTTTTT. Its translation is CASSVGLSSAGELFF.

This clone was found a few times. The chain links TRBV18 to TRBJ2-1, with no clear D. The CDR3 is 13 amino acids. Germline V CDR1 and CDR2: KGHSH, LQKENI. Trimming removed 2 bases at V and 8 bases at J, with 10 bases between. The CDR3 DNA sequence: TGTGCCAGCTCACCAAAGGGTGGAGATGAGCAGTTCTTC. This encodes CASSPKGGDEQFF.

The rearrangement links TRBV5-6 to TRBJ2-4, with D perhaps assigned TRBD1 or TRBD2 (5 bases each). The germline V gene has CDR1 SGHDT and CDR2 YYEEEE. CDR3 length: 13 amino acids. V lost 4 bases and J 12 bases, leaving 17 bases between the germline ends. The CDR3 reads CASSADLGATQYF. CDR3 coding DNA: TGTGCCAGCAGCGCCGACCTCGGGGCGACTCAGTACTTC.

This chain connects TRBV6-1 to TRBJ2-7, with TRBD1 identical over 7 bases. The CDR3 has 13 amino acids. V lost 10 bases and J lost 0; bases outside the gene matches: 6. CDR1 and CDR2 (germline): MNHNS, SASEGT. CDR3 in DNA: TGTGCCATCCGGGACAGCGACTCCTACGAGCAGTACTTC. It yields the protein CAIRDSDSYEQYF.

The chain couples TRBV27 to TRBJ2-2; TRBD1 might be the D (5 bases). Trimming shortened V by 8 bases and J by 4 bases, and 14 bases separated the two germline ends. CDR1 is MNHEY and CDR2 is SMNVEV in the germline V gene (reference sequence). The CDR3 has 14 amino acids. The CDR3 loop is CASSPGAATGELFF. The CDR3 coding sequence is TGTGCCAGCTCTCCTGGGGCTGCCACCGGGGAGCTGTTTTTT.

This chain uses TRBV5-1 with TRBJ2-3, with D uncertain. Trimming took 4 bases from V and 0 from J, leaving 6 bases between them. CDR3 length: 13 amino acids. In germline, CDR1 is SGHRS, CDR2 YFSETQ. The CDR3 nucleotides read TGCGCCAGCAGCATGCTTAGCACAGATACGCAGTATTTT. This gives the protein CASSMLSTDTQYF. Full variable domain (outside the CDR3, taken from reference TRBV5-1 and TRBJ2-3): KAGVTQTPRYLIKTRGQQVTLSCSPISGHRSVSWYQQTPGQGLQFLFEYFSETQRNKGNFPGRFSGRQFSNSRSEMNVSTLELGDSALYLCASSMLSTDTQYFGPGTRLTVL.

V usage is TRBV18 and J usage is TRBJ2-1, with D maybe TRBD1 (5 bases). The CDR3 is 13 amino acids. V gave up 3 bases and J gave up 4 bases, with 7 bases separating them. Germline loops: CDR1 KGHSH, CDR2 LQKENI. The CDR3 spells CASSPAGYNEQFF. The CDR3 DNA follows: TGTGCCAGCTCACCGGCAGGGTACAATGAGCAGTTCTTC.

In this sample, this clone turned up once. The chain links TRBV27 to TRBJ2-2; D unclear. Germline CDR1 reads MNHEY; CDR2 reads SMNVEV (reference sequence). This CDR3 spans 13 amino acids. V gave up 2 bases and J gave up 8 bases, with 9 bases separating them. The CDR3 region has the DNA TGTGCCAGCAGTTTACCTAGTCCGGGGGAGCTGTTTTTT. Its protein product is CASSLPSPGELFF.

The table lists this clone with a few counts. The J gene is TRBJ1-5, the V gene TRBV2; the match to TRBD1 covers 7 bases. The trim removed 8 bases at V and 6 bases at J, leaving 7 bases unmatched. CDR3 length: 13 amino acids. Looked up from germline, CDR1 is SNHLY and CDR2 is FYNNEI. The CDR3 DNA reads as TGTGCCAGCGTCAGGGGGTTGGGTCAGCCCCAGCATTTT. It is translated as CASVRGLGQPQHF.

The gene calls are TRBV19 and TRBJ2-7, with TRBD1 as a possible D gene (6 bases). V lost 5 bases and J lost 3, with 11 bases in between. CDR3 length equals 13 residues. CDR1 and CDR2 (germline): LNHDA, SQIVND (reference sequence). The CDR3 reads CASSYGTNYEQYF. Here the CDR3 DNA reads TGTGCCAGTAGTTACGGGACAAACTACGAGCAGTACTTC.

The chain carries TRBV2 and TRBJ1-3, with 7 bases lining up with TRBD1. This CDR3 region has 15 residues. The V segment lost 7 bases and the J segment 8 bases; nucleotides outside the gene matches: 14. Germline assignment: CDR1 SNHLY and CDR2 FYNNEI. The CDR3, as DNA: TGTGCCAGCAAAGAAACAGGGGCCCCCGGGGACACCATATATTTT. Amino acids: CASKETGAPGDTIYF.

The chain uses TRBV29-1 and TRBJ1-4; the D is unclear. V was pared by 4 bases and J by 0 bases, with 3 bases between. This CDR3 has 12 residues. Germline V gene sequence: CDR1 SQVTM, CDR2 ANQGSEA. CDR3 sequence reads: CSVAATNEKLFF. The CDR3 bases are TGCAGCGTTGCTGCAACTAATGAAAAACTGTTTTTT.

V gene TRBV4-1 combines with J gene TRBJ1-5, with D perhaps TRBD1 (5 bases). Trimming shortened V by 2 bases and J by 4 bases, and 12 bases separated the two germline ends. Germline V gene lookup returns CDR1 MGHRA and CDR2 YSYEKL. This CDR3 comprises 15 residues. The CDR3 nucleotides read TGCGCCAGCAGCCAAAGGGACGGTCGGAATCAGCCCCAGCATTTT. Translating gives CASSQRDGRNQPQHF.

The CDR3 loop is CASSQNSPPEAFF. Here the CDR3 DNA reads TGTGCCAGCAGCCAGAACTCGCCCCCTGAAGCTTTCTTT. The chain uses TRBV11-3 and TRBJ1-1, with no clear D. Germline assignment: CDR1 SGHNT and CDR2 YENEEA. CDR3 length: 13 amino acids. With 5 bases removed from V and 6 bases from J, the gap between germline ends came to 13 bases.

The chain uses TRBV4-1 and TRBJ2-3; D is unresolved. The CDR3 is 13 amino acids. Between the trimmed V and J ends, which lost 3 bases and 4 bases, there was a span of 8 bases. Germline CDR1 is MGHRA and CDR2 is YSYEKL. DNA for the CDR3: TGCGCCAGCAGCCACGACCTGGCAGATACGCAGTATTTT. It encodes CASSHDLADTQYF.

The genes are TRBV5-4 and TRBJ2-5; D uncertain. The germline V gene has CDR1 SGHNT and CDR2 YYREEE (reference sequence). V was shortened by 2 bases and J by 2 bases, with 10 bases between the two germline ends. The CDR3 spans 14 residues. CDR3 in amino acids: CASSLGDAQETQYF. CDR3 DNA sequence: TGTGCCAGCAGCTTAGGCGATGCGCAAGAGACCCAGTACTTC. Full variable domain (outside the CDR3, taken from reference TRBV5-4 and TRBJ2-5): ETGVTQSPTHLIKTRGQQVTLRCSSQSGHNTVSWYQQALGQGPQFIFQYYREEENGRGNFPPRFSGLQFPNYSSELNVNALELDDSALYLCASSLGDAQETQYFGPGTRLLVL.

As for this clone: The identical CDR3 is also encoded by other nucleotide sequences in the sample. V usage is TRBV7-2 and J usage is TRBJ2-5, with D tentatively TRBD1 (6 bases). The V gene lost 1 base and the J gene lost 4 bases, with 7 bases spanning the gap. CDR1 SGHTA and CDR2 FQGNSA come from the germline V gene. The CDR3 has 13 residues. DNA of the CDR3: TGTGCCAGCAGCTTAGGGGGGCGAGAGACCCAGTACTTC. Its protein is CASSLGGRETQYF. Full variable domain (missing parts from reference TRBV7-2 and TRBJ2-5): GAGVSQSPSNKVTEKGKDVELRCDPISGHTALYWYRQSLGQGLEFLIYFQGNSAPDKSGLPSDRFSAERTGGSVSTLTIQRTQQEDSAVYLCASSLGGRETQYFGPGTRLLVL.

The V gene is TRBV18, the J gene TRBJ1-1, with 7 bases that match TRBD1. The CDR3 is made up of 12 amino acids. Trimming took 6 bases from V and 6 from J; bases not matched to a gene: 4. Germline CDR1 and CDR2: KGHSH and LQKENI. The CDR3 nucleotides read TGTGCCAGCTCGTCCAGGGGGGCTGAAGCTTTCTTT. It specifies CASSSRGAEAFF.

CDR3 nucleotides: TGTGCCTGGAGGCCCGGACGGCCCGCACCCCTCCACTTT. The encoded protein is CAWRPGRPAPLHF. V usage is TRBV30 and J usage is TRBJ1-6; D is unclear. V lost 3 bases and J lost 11, with 14 bases in between. The length of the CDR3 is 13 residues. Germline V CDR1 and CDR2: GTSNPN, SVGIG (reference sequence).

V is TRBV4-1 and J is TRBJ1-5; D call uncertain. Trimming left V 1 base short and J 7 bases short, with 17 bases between. CDR1 is MGHRA and CDR2 is YSYEKL in the germline V gene. The CDR3 sequence is 16 residues long. CDR3 sequence: CASSQGFRFNRQPQHF. CDR3 coding DNA: TGCGCCAGCAGCCAAGGGTTCCGGTTTAATAGGCAGCCCCAGCATTTT.

This sequence joins TRBV27 and TRBJ1-2; D remains unclear. V lost 3 bases and J lost 0, with 5 bases in between. This CDR3 is built from 13 residues. Germline CDR1 reads MNHEY; CDR2 reads SMNVEV (reference sequence). In DNA form, the CDR3 reads TGTGCCAGCAGTTTCAGTACTAACTATGGCTACACCTTC. It codes for CASSFSTNYGYTF.